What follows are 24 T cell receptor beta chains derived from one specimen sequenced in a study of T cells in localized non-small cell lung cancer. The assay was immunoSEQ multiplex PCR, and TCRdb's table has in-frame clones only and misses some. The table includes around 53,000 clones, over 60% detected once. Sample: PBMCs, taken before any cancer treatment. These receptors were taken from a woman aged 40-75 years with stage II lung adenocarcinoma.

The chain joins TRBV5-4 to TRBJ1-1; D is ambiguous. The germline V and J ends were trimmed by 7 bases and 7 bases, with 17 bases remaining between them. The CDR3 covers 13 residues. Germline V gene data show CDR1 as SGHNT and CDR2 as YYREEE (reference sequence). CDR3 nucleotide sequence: TGTGCCAGCGGACTTCAAGGAGATCTTGAAGCTTTCTTT. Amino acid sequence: CASGLQGDLEAFF.

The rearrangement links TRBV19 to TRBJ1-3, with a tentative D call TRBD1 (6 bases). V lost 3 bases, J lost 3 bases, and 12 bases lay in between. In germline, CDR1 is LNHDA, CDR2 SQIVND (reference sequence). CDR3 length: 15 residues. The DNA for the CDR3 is TGTGCCAGTAGTATGGGGGCGTCGGGTGGAAACACCATATATTTT. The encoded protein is CASSMGASGGNTIYF. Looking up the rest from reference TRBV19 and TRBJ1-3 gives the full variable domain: DGGITQSPKYLFRKEGQNVTLSCEQNLNHDAMYWYRQDPGQGLRLIYYSQIVNDFQKGDIAEGYSVSREKKESFPLTVTSAQKNPTAFYLCASSMGASGGNTIYFGEGSWLTVV.

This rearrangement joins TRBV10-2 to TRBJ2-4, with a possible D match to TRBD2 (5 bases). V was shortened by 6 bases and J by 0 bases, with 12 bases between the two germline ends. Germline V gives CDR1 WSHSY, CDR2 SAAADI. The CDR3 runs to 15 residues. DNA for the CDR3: TGCGCCAGCAGGGAGGAGAGACAAGCCAAAAACATTCAGTACTTC. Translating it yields CASREERQAKNIQYF.

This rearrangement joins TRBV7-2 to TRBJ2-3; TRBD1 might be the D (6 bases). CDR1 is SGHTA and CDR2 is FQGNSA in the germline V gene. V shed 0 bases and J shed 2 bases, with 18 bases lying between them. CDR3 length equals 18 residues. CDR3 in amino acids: CASSLAWGLAEITDTQYF. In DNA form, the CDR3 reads TGTGCCAGCAGCTTAGCCTGGGGGCTAGCAGAGATCACAGATACGCAGTATTTT. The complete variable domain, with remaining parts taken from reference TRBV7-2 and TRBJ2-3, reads GAGVSQSPSNKVTEKGKDVELRCDPISGHTALYWYRQSLGQGLEFLIYFQGNSAPDKSGLPSDRFSAERTGGSVSTLTIQRTQQEDSAVYLCASSLAWGLAEITDTQYFGPGTRLTVL.

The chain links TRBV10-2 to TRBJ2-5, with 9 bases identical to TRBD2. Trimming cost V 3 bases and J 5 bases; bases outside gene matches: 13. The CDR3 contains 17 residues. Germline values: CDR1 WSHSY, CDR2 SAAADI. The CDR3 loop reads CASSDWAGGPILETQYF. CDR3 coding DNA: TGCGCCAGCAGTGATTGGGCGGGGGGGCCTATTTTGGAGACCCAGTACTTC.

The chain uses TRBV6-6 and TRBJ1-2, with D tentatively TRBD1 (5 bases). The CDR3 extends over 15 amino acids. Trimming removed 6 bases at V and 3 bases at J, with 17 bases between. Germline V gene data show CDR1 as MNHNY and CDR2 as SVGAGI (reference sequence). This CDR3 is CASSHPGPLYYGYTF. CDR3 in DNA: TGTGCCAGCAGCCACCCGGGACCGCTCTACTATGGCTACACCTTC.

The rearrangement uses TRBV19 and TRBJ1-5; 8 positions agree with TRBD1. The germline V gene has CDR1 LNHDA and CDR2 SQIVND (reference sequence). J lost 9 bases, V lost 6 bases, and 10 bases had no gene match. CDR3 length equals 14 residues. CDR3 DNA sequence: TGTGCCAGTAGAGGGGGACAGGTTCGTCGGCCCCAGCATTTT. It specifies CASRGGQVRRPQHF.

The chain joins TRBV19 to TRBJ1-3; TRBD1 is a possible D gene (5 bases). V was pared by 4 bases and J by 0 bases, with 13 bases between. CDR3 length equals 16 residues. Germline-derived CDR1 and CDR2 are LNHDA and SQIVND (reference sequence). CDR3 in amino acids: CASSTRWGDSGNTIYF. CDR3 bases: TGTGCCAGTAGTACGAGGTGGGGCGACTCTGGAAACACCATATATTTT.

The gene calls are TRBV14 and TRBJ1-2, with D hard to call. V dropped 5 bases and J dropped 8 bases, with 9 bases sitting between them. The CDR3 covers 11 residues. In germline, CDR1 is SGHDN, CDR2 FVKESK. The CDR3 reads CASSNTAGYTF. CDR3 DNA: TGTGCCAGCAGCAACACGGCGGGCTACACCTTC.

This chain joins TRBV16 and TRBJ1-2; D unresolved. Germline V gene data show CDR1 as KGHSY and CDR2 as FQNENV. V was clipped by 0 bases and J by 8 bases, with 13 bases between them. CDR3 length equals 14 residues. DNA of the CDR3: TGTGCCAGCAGCCAATCGGCGGGGAATGGCGGCTACACCTTC. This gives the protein CASSQSAGNGGYTF.

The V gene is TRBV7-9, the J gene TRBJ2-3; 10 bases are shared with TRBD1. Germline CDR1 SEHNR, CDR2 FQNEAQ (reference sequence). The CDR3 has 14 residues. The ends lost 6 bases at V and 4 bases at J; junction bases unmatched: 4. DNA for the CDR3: TGTGCCAGCAGTTATGGGACAGGGGCAGATACGCAGTATTTT. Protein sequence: CASSYGTGADTQYF.

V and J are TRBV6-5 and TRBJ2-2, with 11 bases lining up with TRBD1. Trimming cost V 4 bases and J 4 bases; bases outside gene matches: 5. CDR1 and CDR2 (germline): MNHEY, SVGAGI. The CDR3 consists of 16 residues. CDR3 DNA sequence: TGTGCCAGCAGTTCATGGGGGACAGGGGGCACCGGGGAGCTGTTTTTT. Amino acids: CASSSWGTGGTGELFF.

CDR3 in DNA: TGTGCCAGCAGTGACGAGGGATACTACAATGAGCAGTTCTTC. Its translation is CASSDEGYYNEQFF. This chain links TRBV25-1 with TRBJ2-1, with a tentative D call TRBD2 (5 bases). The germline V gene has CDR1 MGHDK and CDR2 SYGVNS. Trimming took 3 bases from V and 3 from J, leaving 9 bases between them. The CDR3 totals 14 residues.

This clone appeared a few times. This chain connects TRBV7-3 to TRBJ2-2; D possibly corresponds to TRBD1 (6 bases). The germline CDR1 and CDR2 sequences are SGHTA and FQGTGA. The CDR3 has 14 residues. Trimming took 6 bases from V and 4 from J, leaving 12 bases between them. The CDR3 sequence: CASSLQGSTGELFF. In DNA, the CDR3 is TGTGCCAGCAGTCTACAGGGTAGCACCGGGGAGCTGTTTTTT.

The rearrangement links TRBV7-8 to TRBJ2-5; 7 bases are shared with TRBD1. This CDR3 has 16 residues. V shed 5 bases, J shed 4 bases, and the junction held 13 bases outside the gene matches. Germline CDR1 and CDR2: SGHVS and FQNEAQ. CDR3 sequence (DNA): TGTGCCAGCAGCGTCGCCGCCCTACAGGGGAGAGAGACCCAGTACTTC. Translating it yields CASSVAALQGRETQYF.

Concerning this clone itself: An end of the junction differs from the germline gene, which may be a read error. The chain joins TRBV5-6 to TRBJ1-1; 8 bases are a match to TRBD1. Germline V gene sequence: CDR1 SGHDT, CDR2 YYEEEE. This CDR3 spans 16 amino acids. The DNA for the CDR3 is TGTGCCAGCAGCCGTCCCGGGACAGGTTTGAATACTGAAGCTTTCTTT. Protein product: CASSRPGTGLNTEAFF.

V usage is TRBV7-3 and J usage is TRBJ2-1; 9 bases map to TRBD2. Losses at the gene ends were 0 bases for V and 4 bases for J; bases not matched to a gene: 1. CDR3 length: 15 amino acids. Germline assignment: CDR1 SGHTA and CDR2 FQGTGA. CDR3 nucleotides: TGTGCCAGCAGCTTAACTAGCGGGGGATACAATGAGCAGTTCTTC. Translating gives CASSLTSGGYNEQFF.

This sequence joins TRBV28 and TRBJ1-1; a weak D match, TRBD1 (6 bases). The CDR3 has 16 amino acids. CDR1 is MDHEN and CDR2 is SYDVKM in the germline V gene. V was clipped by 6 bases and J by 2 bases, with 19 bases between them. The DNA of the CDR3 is TGTGCCAGCAGAAAACCAAGGGGGAGCCGAAACACTGAAGCTTTCTTT. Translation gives CASRKPRGSRNTEAFF.

The CDR3 DNA reads TGTGCCAGCGGGTATGAGGCAGACAATCAGCCCCAGCATTTT. Amino acids: CASGYEADNQPQHF. This chain joins TRBV2 and TRBJ1-5; D unclear. V was clipped by 8 bases and J by 3 bases, with 14 bases between them. Germline V gene sequence: CDR1 SNHLY, CDR2 FYNNEI. The CDR3 is 14 residues long.

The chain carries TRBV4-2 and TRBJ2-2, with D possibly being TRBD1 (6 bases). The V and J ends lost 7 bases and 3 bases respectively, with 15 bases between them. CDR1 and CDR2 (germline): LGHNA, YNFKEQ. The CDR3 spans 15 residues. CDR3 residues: CASTPRGSDTGELFF. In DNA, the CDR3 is TGTGCCAGCACCCCCAGGGGCAGCGACACCGGGGAGCTGTTTTTT.

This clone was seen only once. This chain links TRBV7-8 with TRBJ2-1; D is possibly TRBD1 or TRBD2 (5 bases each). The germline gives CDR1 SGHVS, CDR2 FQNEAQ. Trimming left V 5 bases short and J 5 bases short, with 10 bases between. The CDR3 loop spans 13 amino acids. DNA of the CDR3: TGTGCCAGCAGCGTGGGACCCAACAATGAGCAGTTCTTC. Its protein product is CASSVGPNNEQFF.

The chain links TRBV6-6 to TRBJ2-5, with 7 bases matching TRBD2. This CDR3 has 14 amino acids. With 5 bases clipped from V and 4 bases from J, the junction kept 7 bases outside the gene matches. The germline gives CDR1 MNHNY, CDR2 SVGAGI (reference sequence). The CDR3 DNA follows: TGTGCCAGCAGTCCCGGGGGAGGGCGAGAGACCCAGTACTTC. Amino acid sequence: CASSPGGGRETQYF.

CDR3 nucleotide sequence: TGTGCCAGCAGGGTAGTAACTGGAAACACCATATATTTT. It codes for CASRVVTGNTIYF. The V gene is TRBV6-1, the J gene TRBJ1-3; D not resolved. Germline V gene data show CDR1 as MNHNS and CDR2 as SASEGT. Trimming shortened V by 6 bases and J by 2 bases, and 8 bases separated the two germline ends. The CDR3 contains 13 residues.

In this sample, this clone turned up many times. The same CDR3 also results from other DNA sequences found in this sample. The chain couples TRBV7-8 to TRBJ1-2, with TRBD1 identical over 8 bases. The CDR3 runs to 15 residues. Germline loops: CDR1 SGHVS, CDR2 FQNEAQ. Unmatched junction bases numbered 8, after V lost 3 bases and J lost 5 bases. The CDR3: CASSFNPGQGYGYTF. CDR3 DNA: TGTGCCAGCAGCTTTAATCCCGGACAGGGTTATGGCTACACCTTC.